This is a list of T cell receptor beta chains from one sample in a study of identical twins. TCRdb reprocessed the 5' RACE reads with MiXCR, giving one entry per CDR3 protein. The table shows fewer than 900,000 distinct CDR3 sequences, with 15% to 20% occurring only once. The sample also formed part of further work on T cells expressing NK-cell markers.

Material for sequencing was PBMCs. These receptors all stem from a woman aged 18 to 35 in good health. CDR3s include the opening cysteine and the closing phenylalanine or tryptophan. A D gene is named only where the DNA matches it firmly. Not every row has a clone size; where given, it reads once, few, many or a size class.

d_gene: TRBD1; j_gene: TRBJ1-6; v_gene: TRBV5-5; abundance: once; CDR3nt: TGTGCCAGCAGCCCGTGGACAGGAGGTGATTCACCCCTCCACTTT; CDR3aa: CASSPWTGGDSPLHF
d_gene: -; j_gene: TRBJ1-5; v_gene: TRBV12-3/TRBV12-4; abundance: many; CDR3nt: TGTGCCAGCAGACCAACAGGGTTAGGTCAGCCCCAGCATTTT; CDR3aa: CASRPTGLGQPQHF
d_gene: -; j_gene: TRBJ1-2; v_gene: TRBV7-2; abundance: -; CDR3nt: TGTGCCAGCAGCTTAGCGCTGGCGAGTAACTATGGCTACACCTTC; CDR3aa: CASSLALASNYGYTF
d_gene: TRBD2; j_gene: TRBJ2-1; v_gene: TRBV5-1; abundance: -; CDR3nt: TGCGCCAGCAGCGGGTATAGCGGGAGGCCCTACAATGAGCAGTTCTTC; CDR3aa: CASSGYSGRPYNEQFF
d_gene: -; j_gene: TRBJ1-2; v_gene: TRBV6-1; abundance: -; CDR3nt: TGTGCCAGCACTGGGGGCATTATGAAGGGCTACACCTTC; CDR3aa: CASTGGIMKGYTF
d_gene: -; j_gene: TRBJ1-1; v_gene: TRBV12-3/TRBV12-4; abundance: -; CDR3nt: TGTGCCAGCACCTACGCTCTGGGGACTGAAGCTTTCTTT; CDR3aa: CASTYALGTEAFF
d_gene: -; j_gene: TRBJ2-1; v_gene: TRBV29-1; abundance: -; CDR3nt: TGCAGCTCACTACGAAGCCAGGGCGAGCAGTTCTTC; CDR3aa: CSSLRSQGEQFF
d_gene: -; j_gene: TRBJ2-4; v_gene: TRBV3-1; abundance: -; CDR3nt: TGTGCCAGCAGCCAAGATCTAGGAACTAGCAAGTACTTC; CDR3aa: CASSQDLGTSKYF
d_gene: -; j_gene: TRBJ2-5; v_gene: TRBV3-1; abundance: -; CDR3nt: TGTGCCAGCAGACCAACTATCGAGGGGACCCAGTACTTC; CDR3aa: CASRPTIEGTQYF
d_gene: TRBD1; j_gene: TRBJ2-7; v_gene: TRBV6-1; abundance: few; CDR3nt: TGTGCCAGCAGAGCCGGGACAGGGTATTACGAGCAGTACTTC; CDR3aa: CASRAGTGYYEQYF
d_gene: TRBD2; j_gene: TRBJ2-5; v_gene: TRBV20-1; abundance: -; CDR3nt: TGCAGTGCTAGGGGGCTAGCGGAAAAAGAAGAGACCCAGTACTTC; CDR3aa: CSARGLAEKEETQYF
d_gene: -; j_gene: TRBJ2-1; v_gene: TRBV7-6; abundance: few; CDR3nt: TGTGCCAGCAGCCCTCCGGGACTCTCCTACAATGAGCAGTTCTTC; CDR3aa: CASSPPGLSYNEQFF
d_gene: -; j_gene: TRBJ2-6; v_gene: TRBV9; abundance: -; CDR3nt: TGTGCCAGCAGTCCCCGCCAGGACTCTGGGGCCAACGTCCTGACTTTC; CDR3aa: CASSPRQDSGANVLTF
d_gene: TRBD2; j_gene: TRBJ2-7; v_gene: TRBV5-1; abundance: once; CDR3nt: TGCGCCAGCAGCTTCCTAGCGGAGAGATACGAGCAGTACTTC; CDR3aa: CASSFLAERYEQYF
d_gene: TRBD2; j_gene: TRBJ2-2; v_gene: TRBV12-3/TRBV12-4; abundance: few; CDR3nt: TGTGCCAGCAGTTTCGGGAGGGGGGCGAACACCGGGGAGCTGTTTTTT; CDR3aa: CASSFGRGANTGELFF
d_gene: TRBD1; j_gene: TRBJ1-2; v_gene: TRBV12-3/TRBV12-4; abundance: -; CDR3nt: TGTGCCAGCAGGGACGGACAGGGAAGCGATGGCTACACCTTC; CDR3aa: CASRDGQGSDGYTF
d_gene: -; j_gene: TRBJ2-7; v_gene: TRBV6-1; abundance: -; CDR3nt: TGTGCCAGCAGACCCAGACAGGAAGGCTACGAGCAGTACTTC; CDR3aa: CASRPRQEGYEQYF
d_gene: -; j_gene: TRBJ2-2; v_gene: TRBV29-1; abundance: few; CDR3nt: TGCAGCGCCGCGATGACAGGTTACGGGGAGCTGTTTTTT; CDR3aa: CSAAMTGYGELFF
d_gene: -; j_gene: TRBJ2-7; v_gene: TRBV10-3; abundance: few; CDR3nt: TGTGCCATCAGTGAGTCGAGTGCAGGGCGGGGCGAGCAGTACTTC; CDR3aa: CAISESSAGRGEQYF
d_gene: -; j_gene: TRBJ2-5; v_gene: TRBV21-1; abundance: -; CDR3nt: TGTGCCAGCAGCAAAGTCGCAGCGGAAGAGACCCAGTACTTC; CDR3aa: CASSKVAAEETQYF
d_gene: -; j_gene: TRBJ1-2; v_gene: TRBV9; abundance: -; CDR3nt: TGTGCCAGCAGCCCGTCCAGGGCAGAGGGCTACACCTTC; CDR3aa: CASSPSRAEGYTF
d_gene: -; j_gene: TRBJ2-3; v_gene: TRBV2; abundance: -; CDR3nt: TGTGCCAGCAGGGCGGATGCGGGGCCTATAGATACGCAGTATTTT; CDR3aa: CASRADAGPIDTQYF
d_gene: TRBD2; j_gene: TRBJ2-3; v_gene: TRBV7-6; abundance: few; CDR3nt: TGTGCCAGCAGCCCCCTAGCGGGATCCCTCATGGGTACGCAGTATTTT; CDR3aa: CASSPLAGSLMGTQYF
d_gene: -; j_gene: TRBJ2-7; v_gene: TRBV11-2; abundance: few; CDR3nt: TGTGCCAGCAGCTGGAGCTCAGGGTACTACGAGCAGTACTTC; CDR3aa: CASSWSSGYYEQYF
d_gene: -; j_gene: TRBJ1-2; v_gene: TRBV7-2; abundance: many; CDR3nt: TGTGCCAGCAGCCCCAAGACGGATGGCTACACCTTC; CDR3aa: CASSPKTDGYTF
d_gene: -; j_gene: TRBJ2-3; v_gene: TRBV7-2; abundance: -; CDR3nt: TGTGCCAGCAGCTCTATGAGTCCCACAGATACGCAGTATTTT; CDR3aa: CASSSMSPTDTQYF
d_gene: -; j_gene: TRBJ2-6; v_gene: TRBV12-3/TRBV12-4; abundance: few; CDR3nt: TGTGCCAGCACGAGGGGAGTTGGGGCCAACGTCCTGACTTTC; CDR3aa: CASTRGVGANVLTF
d_gene: -; j_gene: TRBJ2-3; v_gene: TRBV11-2; abundance: -; CDR3nt: TGTGCCAGCAGCTTAGAATCAGAGAGGGCCTTAAGGAGGGATACGCAGTATTTT; CDR3aa: CASSLESERALRRDTQYF
d_gene: -; j_gene: TRBJ1-1; v_gene: TRBV5-1; abundance: -; CDR3nt: TGCGCCAGCAGCGAACAGGGACGCGACACTGAAGCTTTCTTT; CDR3aa: CASSEQGRDTEAFF
d_gene: -; j_gene: TRBJ2-7; v_gene: TRBV7-9; abundance: -; CDR3nt: TGTGCCAGCAGCCCACAGGGTGTGGGCTACGAGCAGTACTTC; CDR3aa: CASSPQGVGYEQYF
d_gene: TRBD1; j_gene: TRBJ2-1; v_gene: TRBV7-2; abundance: few; CDR3nt: TGTGCCAGCACCGGACAGGGGGCCGGGAATGAGCAGTTCTTC; CDR3aa: CASTGQGAGNEQFF
d_gene: TRBD2; j_gene: TRBJ2-1; v_gene: TRBV29-1; abundance: few; CDR3nt: TGCAGCGTTGAAGATCTCCCCAGCGGGGGCTACAATGAGCAGTTCTTC; CDR3aa: CSVEDLPSGGYNEQFF
d_gene: -; j_gene: TRBJ1-5; v_gene: TRBV20-1; abundance: few; CDR3nt: TGCAGTGCTAGCGGGCTGAGTAGCAATCAGCCCCAGCATTTT; CDR3aa: CSASGLSSNQPQHF
d_gene: -; j_gene: TRBJ2-7; v_gene: TRBV7-9; abundance: -; CDR3nt: TGTGCCAGCAGCTTAGGCAGGGAGTACGAGCAGTACTTC; CDR3aa: CASSLGREYEQYF
d_gene: -; j_gene: TRBJ1-4; v_gene: TRBV11-2; abundance: -; CDR3nt: TGTGCCAGCAGCCGATCCCTTGAAAAACTGTTTTTT; CDR3aa: CASSRSLEKLFF
d_gene: TRBD1; j_gene: TRBJ1-6; v_gene: TRBV7-2; abundance: -; CDR3nt: TGTGCCAGCAGCTACAGGGGGACAGGTGGTTCACCCCTCCACTTT; CDR3aa: CASSYRGTGGSPLHF
d_gene: TRBD2; j_gene: TRBJ2-3; v_gene: TRBV20-1; abundance: -; CDR3nt: TGCAGTTCGGGAAGGGGGACTAGCAGGGCGACGCAGTATTTT; CDR3aa: CSSGRGTSRATQYF
d_gene: -; j_gene: TRBJ2-3; v_gene: TRBV10-3; abundance: few; CDR3nt: TGTGCCATCAGTGAATGGAGGGGGCTTGGAGATACGCAGTATTTT; CDR3aa: CAISEWRGLGDTQYF
d_gene: -; j_gene: TRBJ1-2; v_gene: TRBV7-9; abundance: few; CDR3nt: TGTGCCAGCAGCTCCACGGACGGCTCAAACGGCTATGGCTACACCTTC; CDR3aa: CASSSTDGSNGYGYTF
d_gene: -; j_gene: TRBJ1-1; v_gene: TRBV20-1; abundance: many; CDR3nt: TGCAGTGCGTCTAGGGTTTTGGGGACTGAAGCTTTCTTT; CDR3aa: CSASRVLGTEAFF
d_gene: -; j_gene: TRBJ2-1; v_gene: TRBV2; abundance: -; CDR3nt: TGTGCCAGCAGGGCCGGAAGAGCGTACAATGAGCAGTTCTTC; CDR3aa: CASRAGRAYNEQFF
d_gene: -; j_gene: TRBJ2-7; v_gene: TRBV6-1; abundance: -; CDR3nt: TGTGCCAGCACCCCCCGGAAGGGTCGGGGGCACGAGCAGTACTTC; CDR3aa: CASTPRKGRGHEQYF
d_gene: -; j_gene: TRBJ1-1; v_gene: TRBV7-3; abundance: -; CDR3nt: TGTGCCAGCAGCTCGGTGGACAGAAAAGCTTTCTTT; CDR3aa: CASSSVDRKAFF
d_gene: TRBD1; j_gene: TRBJ2-3; v_gene: TRBV5-5; abundance: few; CDR3nt: TGTGCCAGCAGCGACAGACAGGGGGGATCAGATACGCAGTATTTT; CDR3aa: CASSDRQGGSDTQYF
d_gene: -; j_gene: TRBJ2-1; v_gene: TRBV5-1; abundance: few; CDR3nt: TGCGCCAGCAGCCACCGGGGTCACTACTACAATGAGCAGTTCTTC; CDR3aa: CASSHRGHYYNEQFF
d_gene: TRBD2; j_gene: TRBJ2-4; v_gene: TRBV11-3; abundance: -; CDR3nt: TGTGCCAGCACCCTCGGGGGGTCCAAAAACATTCAGTACTTC; CDR3aa: CASTLGGSKNIQYF
d_gene: TRBD1; j_gene: TRBJ1-2; v_gene: TRBV6-1; abundance: few; CDR3nt: TGTGCCAGCAGAAAACCCAACAGGGGGTCGGGCTACACCTTC; CDR3aa: CASRKPNRGSGYTF
d_gene: -; j_gene: TRBJ2-7; v_gene: TRBV20-1; abundance: many; CDR3nt: TGCAGTGCTAGCTCCCCGACAGGTCCCTACGAGCAGTACTTC; CDR3aa: CSASSPTGPYEQYF
d_gene: TRBD2; j_gene: TRBJ2-1; v_gene: TRBV4-3; abundance: few; CDR3nt: TGCGCCAGCAGCCACCGGGGGGAGGTAGTCTCCTACAATGAGCAGTTCTTC; CDR3aa: CASSHRGEVVSYNEQFF
d_gene: TRBD1; j_gene: TRBJ1-1; v_gene: TRBV6-2/TRBV6-3; abundance: few; CDR3nt: TGTGCCAGCAGTTACCGGGACAGGGTAGCTTTCTTT; CDR3aa: CASSYRDRVAFF
d_gene: TRBD2; j_gene: TRBJ2-7; v_gene: TRBV6-1; abundance: -; CDR3nt: TGTGCCAGCGCGCGAGCGGGAGGCTCCTACGAGCAGTACTTC; CDR3aa: CASARAGGSYEQYF
d_gene: -; j_gene: TRBJ1-2; v_gene: TRBV7-6; abundance: few; CDR3nt: TGTGCCAGCAGAGCCCGGGAGCCGTACTATGGCTACACCTTC; CDR3aa: CASRAREPYYGYTF